This T cell receptor (beta chain) was documented in a study of cytomegalovirus exposure and HLA in healthy donors. General study results and limits: Highly shared sequence variants in one cluster were likely a sequencing artifact. What a later analysis showed was that several of the most significant clusters appeared linked to common viral pathogens. Reported performance of the classifier showed diagnosis of cytomegalovirus status with high specificity and sensitivity.

PCR primers comprised 60 Vbeta and 13 Jbeta primers. Clones were read by immunoSEQ multiplex PCR, and TCRdb kept only the in-frame ones, dropping some. Found here are some 120,000 clones, roughly four fifths of them singletons; the top ten hold less than 2%. Each of the donors was a healthy bone marrow donor. In the case of this clone: Its matching antigen is unknown.

This CDR3 is 16 amino acids long. V lost 3 bases to trimming and J lost 5 bases, with 19 bases between them. CDR1 MNHEY and CDR2 SMNVEV come from the germline V gene (reference sequence). The V and J genes are TRBV27 and TRBJ2-5; D possibly corresponds to TRBD1 (6 bases). The sample was PBMCs. The TCR was taken from a man aged 50-59 years in good health and CMV-seronegative. The CDR3 region is CASSLNGQPVSETQYF. For the CDR3, the DNA is TGTGCCAGCAGTTTGAATGGACAGCCAGTGTCGGAGACCCAGTACTTC.